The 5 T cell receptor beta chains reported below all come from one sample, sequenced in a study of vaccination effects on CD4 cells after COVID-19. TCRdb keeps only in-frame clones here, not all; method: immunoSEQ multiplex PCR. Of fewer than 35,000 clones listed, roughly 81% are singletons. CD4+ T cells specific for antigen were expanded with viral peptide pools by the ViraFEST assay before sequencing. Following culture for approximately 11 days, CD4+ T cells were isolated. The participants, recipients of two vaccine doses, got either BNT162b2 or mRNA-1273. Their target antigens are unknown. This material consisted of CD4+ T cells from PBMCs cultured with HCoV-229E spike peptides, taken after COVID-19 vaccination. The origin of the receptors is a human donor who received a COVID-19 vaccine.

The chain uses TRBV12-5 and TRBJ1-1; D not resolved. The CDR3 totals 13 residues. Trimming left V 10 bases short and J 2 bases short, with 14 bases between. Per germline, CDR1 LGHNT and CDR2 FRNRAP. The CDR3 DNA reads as TGTGCTACCACGTCGGACGCAAACACTGAAGCTTTCTTT. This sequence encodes CATTSDANTEAFF.

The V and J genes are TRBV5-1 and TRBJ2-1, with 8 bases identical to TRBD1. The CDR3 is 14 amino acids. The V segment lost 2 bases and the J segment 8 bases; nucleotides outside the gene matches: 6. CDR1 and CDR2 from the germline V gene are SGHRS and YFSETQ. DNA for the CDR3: TGCGCCAGCAGCTTCCAGGGGGCGGTCGATGAGCAGTTCTTC. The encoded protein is CASSFQGAVDEQFF.

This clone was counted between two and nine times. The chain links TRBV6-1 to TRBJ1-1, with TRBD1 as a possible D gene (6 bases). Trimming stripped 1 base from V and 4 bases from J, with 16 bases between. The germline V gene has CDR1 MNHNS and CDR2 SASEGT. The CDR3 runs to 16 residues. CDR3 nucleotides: TGTGCCAGCAGTGAAGGTGGCAGGGGTAGGTTCACTGAAGCTTTCTTT. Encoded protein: CASSEGGRGRFTEAFF.

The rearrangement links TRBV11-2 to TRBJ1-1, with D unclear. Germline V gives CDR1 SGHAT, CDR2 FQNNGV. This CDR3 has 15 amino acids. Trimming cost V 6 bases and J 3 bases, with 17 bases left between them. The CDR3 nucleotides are TGTGCCAGCAGGGGATTAAGGGCAGACTACACTGAAGCTTTCTTT. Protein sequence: CASRGLRADYTEAFF.

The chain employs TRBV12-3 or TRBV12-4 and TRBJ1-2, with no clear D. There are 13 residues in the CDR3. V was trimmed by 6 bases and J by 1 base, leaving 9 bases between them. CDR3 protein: CASSPDNNYGYTF. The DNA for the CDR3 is TGTGCCAGCAGCCCTGACAATAACTATGGCTACACCTTC.